These 21 T cell receptor beta chains share one sample of origin, sequenced in a study of CD8+ T cells in alopecia areata. Extraction of RNA preceded its reverse transcription into cDNA, which served as the sequencing template. Here immunoSEQ multiplex PCR was the method, and the copy in TCRdb shows in-frame clones only, minus some. The table includes roughly 12,000 clones, approximately 60% detected once. The study team obtained lesional scalp punch biopsies and peripheral blood from alopecia areata patients. Sequencing input: skin. All receptors derive from a human donor with alopecia areata.

The chain links TRBV6-6 to TRBJ2-7; D remains unclear. Trimming stripped 2 bases from V and 6 bases from J, with 17 bases between. Germline values: CDR1 MNHNY, CDR2 SVGAGI (reference sequence). The CDR3 is made up of 15 amino acids. The CDR3 DNA reads as TGTGCCAGCAGTTACGGGGTTGGGCAGACGGGCGAGCAGTACTTC. Its translation is CASSYGVGQTGEQYF.

The chain combines TRBV9 with TRBJ2-3; maybe TRBD2 (5 bases). CDR1 is SGDLS, CDR2 YYNGEE, per germline. The CDR3 extends over 15 amino acids. The V end lost 0 bases, the J end lost 0 bases, and 8 bases lay between the germline ends. The DNA of the CDR3 is TGTGCCAGCAGCGTAGAGGGCGGGAGCACAGATACGCAGTATTTT. Translation: CASSVEGGSTDTQYF.

This clone is a singleton in its sample. The gene calls are TRBV7-6 and TRBJ2-6; no clear D gene. The CDR3 is 18 amino acids. V dropped 1 base and J dropped 0 bases, with 13 bases sitting between them. The germline gives CDR1 SGHVS, CDR2 FNYEAQ. The chain's CDR3 is CASSLVSRSPSGANVLTF. In DNA, the CDR3 is TGTGCCAGCAGCTTAGTATCCAGATCCCCCTCTGGGGCCAACGTCCTGACTTTC. Drawing the rest from reference TRBV7-6 and TRBJ2-6, the complete variable domain is GAGVSQSPRYKVTKRGQDVALRCDPISGHVSLYWYRQALGQGPEFLTYFNYEAQQDKSGLPNDRFSAERPEGSISTLTIQRTEQRDSAMYRCASSLVSRSPSGANVLTFGAGSRLTVL.

The V gene is TRBV6-5, the J gene TRBJ1-3, with D perhaps matching TRBD1 (6 bases). The CDR3 has 16 amino acids. Germline values: CDR1 MNHEY, CDR2 SVGAGI. Deletions cut 2 bases from V and 0 bases from J, with 11 bases between. The CDR3 DNA reads as TGTGCCAGCAGTTACGGGGGCCCAGGCTCTGGAAACACCATATATTTT. It codes for CASSYGGPGSGNTIYF.

By share, this clone counts as medium-sized. This sequence joins TRBV7-2 and TRBJ1-1; D is possibly TRBD1 (6 bases). Trimming pared 6 bases from V and 0 bases from J, leaving 17 bases between. The CDR3 totals 16 residues. The germline CDR1 and CDR2 sequences are SGHTA and FQGNSA. CDR3 residues: CASRPRGGAMNTEAFF. The CDR3 nucleotides read TGTGCCAGCAGGCCCCGTGGGGGGGCGATGAACACTGAAGCTTTCTTT.

This rearrangement joins TRBV6-1 to TRBJ2-1; weak D call: TRBD1 (6 bases). The germline CDR1 and CDR2 sequences are MNHNS and SASEGT. CDR3 size: 15 residues. Trimming shortened V by 1 base and J by 0 bases, and 7 bases separated the two germline ends. The CDR3 is CASSEGGGSYNEQFF. The CDR3 DNA sequence: TGTGCCAGCAGTGAAGGAGGGGGCTCCTACAATGAGCAGTTCTTC.

The V and J genes are TRBV7-6 and TRBJ2-7; D not certain. This CDR3 has 12 amino acids. Germline lookup yields CDR1 SGHVS and CDR2 FNYEAQ. V was clipped by 3 bases and J by 5 bases, with 8 bases between them. The CDR3 coding sequence is TGTGCCAGCAGCTTCGGAAGGCACGAGCAGTACTTC. It codes for CASSFGRHEQYF.

The chain combines TRBV6-1 with TRBJ1-1; D is ambiguous. This CDR3 spans 13 amino acids. V lost 8 bases and J lost 1, with 11 bases in between. Germline assignment: CDR1 MNHNS and CDR2 SASEGT. This CDR3 reads CASDFNQNTEAFF. The CDR3 nucleotides are TGTGCCAGCGATTTCAACCAGAACACTGAAGCTTTCTTT.

This chain connects TRBV27 to TRBJ2-1; D remains ambiguous. CDR3 length: 14 amino acids. Germline CDR1 reads MNHEY; CDR2 reads SMNVEV (reference sequence). V lost 3 bases to trimming and J lost 0 bases, with 6 bases between them. The CDR3 is CASSFLSSYNEQFF. In nucleotides, the CDR3 is TGTGCCAGCAGTTTCCTATCCTCCTACAATGAGCAGTTCTTC.

There are a few counts of this clone. In DNA form, the CDR3 reads TGTGCCAGCAGCTTAGGGCTAGCGAGCACCGGGGAGCTGTTTTTT. It yields the protein CASSLGLASTGELFF. This sequence joins TRBV7-3 and TRBJ2-2, with a possible D match to TRBD2 (6 bases). CDR1 is SGHTA, CDR2 FQGTGA, per germline. V shed 2 bases and J shed 4 bases, with 11 bases lying between them. This CDR3 region has 15 residues.

The chain uses TRBV4-2 and TRBJ2-7; 7 bases fit TRBD2. J lost 0 bases, V lost 3 bases, and 2 bases had no gene match. The CDR3 totals 14 residues. Germline V lookup: CDR1 LGHNA, CDR2 YNFKEQ. This chain's CDR3 is CASSHQRDSYEQYF. The DNA of the CDR3 is TGTGCCAGCAGCCACCAGCGGGACTCCTACGAGCAGTACTTC.

V and J are TRBV23-1 and TRBJ2-7, with D perhaps being TRBD1 or TRBD2 (5 bases each). TRBV23-1 is identified as an open reading frame with a role that is uncertain. The CDR3 is 16 amino acids. The ends were cut back, 4 bases at V and 2 bases at J, with 18 bases in the middle. In nucleotides, the CDR3 is TGCGCCAGCAGTCCCCCAAACAGGAGGCTAACCTACGAGCAGTACTTC. It specifies CASSPPNRRLTYEQYF.

This chain uses TRBV6-5 with TRBJ2-3, with 8 bases matching TRBD1. The CDR3 is 15 residues long. From germline, CDR1 is MNHEY and CDR2 SVGAGI. Trimming cost V 4 bases and J 3 bases; bases outside gene matches: 6. For the CDR3, the DNA is TGTGCCAGCAGTTCGAGGACAGGGAGTACAGATACGCAGTATTTT. Translation gives CASSSRTGSTDTQYF.

The chain has TRBV6-5 and TRBJ2-7, with D maybe TRBD1 (6 bases). Germline V gives CDR1 MNHEY, CDR2 SVGAGI. The length of the CDR3 is 15 residues. Trimming stripped 2 bases from V and 3 bases from J, with 14 bases between. The CDR3 here is CASSYDRRFNYEQYF. DNA for the CDR3: TGTGCCAGCAGTTACGACAGGAGGTTCAACTACGAGCAGTACTTC.

This clone was seen once. The V and J genes are TRBV6-5 and TRBJ1-5, with a tentative D call TRBD1 (5 bases). CDR3 length: 15 residues. V lost 5 bases and J lost 7, with 18 bases in between. Germline V gene data show CDR1 as MNHEY and CDR2 as SVGAGI. The CDR3 protein is CASSPRGRGVQPQHF. CDR3 nucleotides: TGTGCCAGCAGTCCCCGGGGCCGTGGGGTCCAGCCCCAGCATTTT.

This clone showed up just once. Written as DNA, the CDR3 is TGTGCCAGCAGTTTAGTGCCTCCCACGGAGGGGGTCACTAATGAAAAACTGTTTTTT. Protein sequence: CASSLVPPTEGVTNEKLFF. This chain joins TRBV27 and TRBJ1-4, with D tentatively TRBD1 (6 bases). V lost 2 bases and J lost 2, with 21 bases in between. Germline V gives CDR1 MNHEY, CDR2 SMNVEV (reference sequence). The length of the CDR3 is 19 residues.

Only a few counts were recorded for this clone. The chain couples TRBV19 to TRBJ1-5; possibly TRBD1 for D (5 bases). CDR1 LNHDA and CDR2 SQIVND come from the germline V gene (reference sequence). This CDR3 region has 15 residues. V shed 0 bases and J shed 4 bases, with 10 bases lying between them. CDR3 region: CASSIEGTNNQPQHF. The CDR3 bases are TGTGCCAGTAGTATAGAGGGGACTAATAATCAGCCCCAGCATTTT.

The V and J genes are TRBV27 and TRBJ1-2, with D possibly TRBD1 on 5 matching bases. The CDR3 consists of 13 residues. Trimming removed 8 bases from V and 7 bases from J, with 17 bases in between. Germline assignment: CDR1 MNHEY and CDR2 SMNVEV (reference sequence). The CDR3, as DNA: TGTGCCAGCGGCGGGGCCCTATTTAGTGGCTACACCTTC. It translates to CASGGALFSGYTF.

Concerning this clone itself: A read error may produce the germline difference seen at one junction end. This chain links TRBV29-1 with TRBJ2-5; 13 positions match TRBD2. The J call may be faulty, since TRBJ2-7 better matches the DNA end. The CDR3 sequence is 15 residues long. CDR1 and CDR2 (germline): SQVTM, ANQGSEA. CDR3 in amino acids: CSVDGLAGDSDEQYF. CDR3 bases: TGCAGCGTCGACGGACTAGCGGGAGACTCCGACGAGCAGTACTTC.

Here the CDR3 DNA reads TGTGCCAGCAGCCCTGGGACGGAAAATCAGCAGTACTTC. Protein product: CASSPGTENQQYF. The chain recombines TRBV9 with TRBJ2-7; D could derive from TRBD1 or TRBD2 (5 bases each). Germline V CDR1 and CDR2: SGDLS, YYNGEE. V gave up 4 bases and J gave up 8 bases, with 16 bases separating them. This CDR3 spans 13 amino acids. The full variable domain, in which reference TRBV9 and TRBJ2-7 provide the parts outside the CDR3, is DSGVTQTPKHLITATGQRVTLRCSPRSGDLSVYWYQQSLDQGLQFLIQYYNGEERAKGNILERFSAQQFPDLHSELNLSSLELGDSALYFCASSPGTENQQYFGPGTRLTVT.

The chain employs TRBV6-6 and TRBJ1-5, with D uncertain. V shed 2 bases and J shed 4 bases, with 12 bases lying between them. The CDR3 totals 15 residues. Germline CDR1 MNHNY, CDR2 SVGAGI (reference sequence). CDR3: CASSYPPDWNQPQHF. In DNA, the CDR3 is TGTGCCAGCAGTTACCCACCAGACTGGAATCAGCCCCAGCATTTT.